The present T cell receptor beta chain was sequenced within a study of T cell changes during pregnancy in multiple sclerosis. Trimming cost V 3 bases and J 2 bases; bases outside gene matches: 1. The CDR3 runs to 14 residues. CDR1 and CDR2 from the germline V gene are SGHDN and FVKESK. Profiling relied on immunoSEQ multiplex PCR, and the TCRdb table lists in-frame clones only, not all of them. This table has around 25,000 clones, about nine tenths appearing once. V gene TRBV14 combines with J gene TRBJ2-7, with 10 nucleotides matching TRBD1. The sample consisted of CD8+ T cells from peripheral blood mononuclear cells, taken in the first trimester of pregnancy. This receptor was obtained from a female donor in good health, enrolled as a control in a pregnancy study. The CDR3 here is CASSHGQGAYEQYF. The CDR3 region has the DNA TGTGCCAGCAGCCATGGACAGGGGGCCTACGAGCAGTACTTC. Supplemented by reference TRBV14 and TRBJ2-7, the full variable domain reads EAGVTQFPSHSVIEKGQTVTLRCDPISGHDNLYWYRRVMGKEIKFLLHFVKESKQDESGMPNNRFLAERTGGTYSTLKVQPAELEDSGVYFCASSHGQGAYEQYFGPGTRLTVT.